Listed below are T cell receptor beta chains from one sample, sequenced in a study of cytomegalovirus exposure and HLA in healthy donors. Sequenced by immunoSEQ multiplex PCR; TCRdb stores in-frame clones only, minus some. The table shows 260,000 or so clones, with 70% to 90% occurring only once. Sequencing was performed on PBMCs. The receptors were sampled from a woman between 18 and 29 years old in good health and CMV-seronegative. CDR3s include the opening cysteine and the closing phenylalanine or tryptophan. The order of the fields is V gene, clone size, J gene, D gene, CDR3 DNA, CDR3 protein. A D gene is named only where the DNA matches it firmly. Some rows have no size entry. The others give once, few or many, or a class for an expanded clone.

>TRBV6-5|-|TRBJ1-1|-
TGTGCCAGCAGTTACAGGGGTGCTGAAGCTTTCTTT
CASSYRGAEAFF
>TRBV28|-|TRBJ2-7|TRBD2
TGTGCCAGCAGTACCAAAAGAACTAGCGGGAGGGCCTCCGAGCAGTACTTC
CASSTKRTSGRASEQYF
>TRBV5-6|-|TRBJ2-1|-
TGTGCCAGCAGCTTGGGGCCCGGGGATAACCCCCCAAATGAGCAGTTCTTC
CASSLGPGDNPPNEQFF
>TRBV29-1|-|TRBJ2-1|-
TGCAGCCCCGTGAGTCTAGCGAGCAATGAGCAGTTCTTC
CSPVSLASNEQFF
>TRBV27|-|TRBJ1-4|-
TGTGCCAGCAGTTTGAAAGTCCATGGGCCTAATGAAAAACTGTTTTTT
CASSLKVHGPNEKLFF
>TRBV10-2|-|TRBJ2-1|-
TGCGCCAGCAGTGAGTCATCCCCTAGGGGCAATGAGCAGTTCTTC
CASSESSPRGNEQFF
>TRBV5-1|-|TRBJ1-4|-
TGCGCCAGCAGCTTGGGACAGGAGTCGGGAAAACTGTTTTTT
CASSLGQESGKLFF
>TRBV19|-|TRBJ1-4|-
TGTGCCAGTAGTATAAGAGGCGCAAAAGAAAAACTGTTTTTT
CASSIRGAKEKLFF
>TRBV7-9|once|TRBJ2-1|-
TGTGCCAGCAGCTTAGCGCAGAAGTTGGTAGCGGCGGCCAATGAGCAGTTCTTC
CASSLAQKLVAAANEQFF
>TRBV19|-|TRBJ2-7|TRBD2
TGTGCCAGTAGTATTTTGGGTCCGGGAGGGCCAACCTACGAGCAGTACTTC
CASSILGPGGPTYEQYF
>TRBV28|-|TRBJ1-2|TRBD1
TGTGCCAGCCAAGGGGACAGGATAGTCTATGGCTACACCTTC
CASQGDRIVYGYTF
>TRBV28|once|TRBJ1-2|-
TGTGCCAGCGCCGGGGGAGTTTACTATGGCTACACCTTC
CASAGGVYYGYTF
>TRBV19|-|TRBJ2-7|-
TGTGCCAGTAGTAGACAGGCGGATTCCTACGAGCAGTACTTC
CASSRQADSYEQYF
>TRBV6-5|-|TRBJ2-5|-
TGTGCCAGCAGTTACGCGGAGGCAGAGACCCAGTACTTC
CASSYAEAETQYF
>TRBV30|-|TRBJ2-3|-
TGTGCCTGGACTAAAGCGACAGATACGCAGTATTTT
CAWTKATDTQYF
>TRBV7-8|-|TRBJ2-2|-
TGTGCCAGCAGCTTAGGAGGGCGAAGGGCCGGGGAGCTGTTTTTT
CASSLGGRRAGELFF
>TRBV4-2|-|TRBJ2-1|TRBD2
TGTGCCAGCAGCCAAAAACTAGCGGGAGGGCTTGCGGTCATCAATGAGCAGTTCTTC
CASSQKLAGGLAVINEQFF
>TRBV4-1|few|TRBJ2-7|-
TGCGCCAGCAGCCAAGATCTGGGCGACGAGCAGTACTTC
CASSQDLGDEQYF
>TRBV28|-|TRBJ1-2|-
TGTGCCAGCAGCAACGCGGTCCTCGCTTACACCTTC
CASSNAVLAYTF
>TRBV6-1|-|TRBJ2-7|-
TGTGCCAGCAGGGTCGGAAGACTAGTCCACGAGCAGTACTTC
CASRVGRLVHEQYF
>TRBV19|-|TRBJ1-1|TRBD1
TGTGCCAGTAGTGGACAGGGGAAGGCTACGGTCACTGAAGCTTTCTTT
CASSGQGKATVTEAFF
>TRBV19|-|TRBJ2-1|TRBD2
TGTGCCAGTAGTATATTTTCGTGGCGGGAGTTCTACAATGAGCAGTTCTTC
CASSIFSWREFYNEQFF
>TRBV14|-|TRBJ2-5|-
TGTGCCAGCGTGGGGGACTCGGGGACCCAGTACTTC
CASVGDSGTQYF
>TRBV28|-|TRBJ2-1|-
TGTGCCAGCAGTTTTTTCCAGGCCTACAATGAGCAGTTCTTC
CASSFFQAYNEQFF
>TRBV5-1|-|TRBJ1-5|TRBD1
TGCGCCAGCAGCCTAGGACAGGGGAGCAATCAGCCCCAGCATTTT
CASSLGQGSNQPQHF
>TRBV6-1|-|TRBJ1-6|TRBD1
TGTGCCAGCAGGGGACAGAGTAATTCACCCCTCCACTTT
CASRGQSNSPLHF
>TRBV27|-|TRBJ2-7|TRBD2
TGTGCCAGCAGCTCCAGCGGGAGATACTCCTACGAGCAGTACTTC
CASSSSGRYSYEQYF
>TRBV7-6|-|TRBJ1-5|-
TGTGCCAGCAGCCCCGGCTGGGGCCAGCCCCAGCATTTT
CASSPGWGQPQHF
>TRBV10-3|-|TRBJ1-2|TRBD1
TGTGCCATCAGTCACCGGGACAGGCGAACTTTAGCTAACTATGGCTACACCTTC
CAISHRDRRTLANYGYTF
>TRBV15|-|TRBJ2-1|TRBD2
TGTGCCACCGCGGGAGGGCCCTACAATGAGCAGTTCTTC
CATAGGPYNEQFF
>TRBV4-1|-|TRBJ2-7|TRBD1
TGCGCCAGCAGCCAATTTTCAAACAGGGGACCTACCTACGAGCAGTACTTC
CASSQFSNRGPTYEQYF
>TRBV29-1|-|TRBJ2-7|TRBD1
TGCAGCGTTGATCCCGGACAGGGGGAGGTGTACGAGCAGTACTTC
CSVDPGQGEVYEQYF
>TRBV29-1|-|TRBJ2-4|-
TGCAGCGTTGAAGTGAGGGCGGTAGCCAAAAACATTCAGTACTTC
CSVEVRAVAKNIQYF
>TRBV28|few|TRBJ1-2|-
TGTGCCAGCAGCATAACGATACAGCAGGATGGCTACACCTTC
CASSITIQQDGYTF
>TRBV4-3|-|TRBJ2-2|-
TGCGCCAGCAGCCAAGATTTTGGCAGGGCGAGCGGGGAGCTGTTTTTT
CASSQDFGRASGELFF
>TRBV19|-|TRBJ2-1|-
TGTGCCGTCGGGTTCAATGAGCAGTTCTTC
CAVGFNEQFF
>TRBV27|-|TRBJ2-5|-
TGTGCCAGCAGTTTATCGGTCGCCCCCGGGAAGACCCAGTACTTC
CASSLSVAPGKTQYF
>TRBV29-1|many|TRBJ1-2|-
TGCAGCGTTGGATCTCCAGGGGAGGGCTACACCTTC
CSVGSPGEGYTF
>TRBV6-1|-|TRBJ2-2|TRBD2
TGTGCCAGCAGTGTGCGGGCGGCGGGAGGATGGACCGGGGAGCTGTTTTTT
CASSVRAAGGWTGELFF
>TRBV27|-|TRBJ2-7|TRBD2
TGTGCCAGCAGTTTAAAGGGGACTAGGGGGTACGAGCAGTACTTC
CASSLKGTRGYEQYF
>TRBV5-4|-|TRBJ2-3|TRBD2
TGTGCCAGCCATGATGGGGGGGTAGTAGATACGCAGTATTTT
CASHDGGVVDTQYF
>TRBV6-1|-|TRBJ1-6|TRBD1
TGTGCCAGCAGTGACTACATCCGGGACAGTATTAATTCACCCCTCCACTTT
CASSDYIRDSINSPLHF
>TRBV6-5|-|TRBJ1-1|-
TGTGCCAGCAGTTATTCGGGAGTGAACACTGAAGCTTTCTTT
CASSYSGVNTEAFF
>TRBV10-3|-|TRBJ1-1|TRBD1
TGTGCCATCGGGTCGGACCGGACAGGGGGCTTGAACACTGAAGCTTTCTTT
CAIGSDRTGGLNTEAFF
>TRBV7-8|once|TRBJ2-7|-
TGTGCCAGCAGCTTAGTCATTACAGGGCTCTGGGGGGAGCAGTACTTC
CASSLVITGLWGEQYF
>TRBV25-1|few|TRBJ1-5|-
TGTGCCAGCAGTGAAAACGGCCGGGGGGCAGTTAACCATTTT
CASSENGRGAVNHF
>TRBV5-5|-|TRBJ1-4|-
TGTGCCAGCAGCCCAACTACAGGGAATGGTAATGAAAAACTGTTTTTT
CASSPTTGNGNEKLFF
>TRBV9|-|TRBJ2-7|TRBD2
TGTGCCAGCAGCGAGTCCAGCGGGGAAGGACCATACGAGCAGTACTTC
CASSESSGEGPYEQYF
>TRBV7-3|-|TRBJ2-7|TRBD2
TGTGCCACCCCAAAACCTAGCGGGACTTCCTACGAGCAGTACTTC
CATPKPSGTSYEQYF
>TRBV4-3|once|TRBJ2-1|TRBD2
TGCGCCAGCAGCCAAGATCTTGGGACTAGCGGGAGGGCCATTGAGCAGTTCTTC
CASSQDLGTSGRAIEQFF